These 3 T cell receptor beta chains originate from one sample sequenced in a study of CD4+ T cells in melanoma. Profiled with immunoSEQ multiplex PCR; TCRdb holds only in-frame clones, not every one. The profile shows about 7,100 clones, about 50% of them singletons. Material: cells from a culture (not recorded whether cultured in vitro). The receptors were sampled from a human donor with melanoma.

The gene calls are TRBV6-6 and TRBJ2-7; D is perhaps TRBD1 (7 bases). The ends were cut back, 0 bases at V and 2 bases at J, with 14 bases in the middle. The CDR3 loop spans 16 amino acids. Germline CDR1 is MNHNY and CDR2 is SVGAGI (reference sequence). The CDR3 reads CASSYSGQEGPYEQYF. CDR3 nucleotide sequence: TGTGCCAGCAGTTACTCTGGACAGGAGGGCCCCTACGAGCAGTACTTC.

This chain connects TRBV2 to TRBJ2-2; 12 bases are shared with TRBD2. The germline CDR1 and CDR2 sequences are SNHLY and FYNNEI. The V and J ends lost 6 bases and 3 bases, in that order; junction bases with no gene match: 5. CDR3 length: 16 residues. The CDR3 sequence is CASSFRLAGDTGELFF. The CDR3 nucleotides read TGTGCCAGCAGCTTCCGACTAGCGGGGGACACCGGGGAGCTGTTTTTT.

The rearrangement links TRBV27 to TRBJ2-7, with D hard to call. Germline lookup yields CDR1 MNHEY and CDR2 SMNVEV (reference sequence). The V and J ends lost 6 bases and 4 bases respectively, with 10 bases between them. CDR3 length: 12 residues. The CDR3 nucleotides read TGTGCCAGCAGAACTGGGTTGTACGAGCAGTACTTC. Its protein is CASRTGLYEQYF.